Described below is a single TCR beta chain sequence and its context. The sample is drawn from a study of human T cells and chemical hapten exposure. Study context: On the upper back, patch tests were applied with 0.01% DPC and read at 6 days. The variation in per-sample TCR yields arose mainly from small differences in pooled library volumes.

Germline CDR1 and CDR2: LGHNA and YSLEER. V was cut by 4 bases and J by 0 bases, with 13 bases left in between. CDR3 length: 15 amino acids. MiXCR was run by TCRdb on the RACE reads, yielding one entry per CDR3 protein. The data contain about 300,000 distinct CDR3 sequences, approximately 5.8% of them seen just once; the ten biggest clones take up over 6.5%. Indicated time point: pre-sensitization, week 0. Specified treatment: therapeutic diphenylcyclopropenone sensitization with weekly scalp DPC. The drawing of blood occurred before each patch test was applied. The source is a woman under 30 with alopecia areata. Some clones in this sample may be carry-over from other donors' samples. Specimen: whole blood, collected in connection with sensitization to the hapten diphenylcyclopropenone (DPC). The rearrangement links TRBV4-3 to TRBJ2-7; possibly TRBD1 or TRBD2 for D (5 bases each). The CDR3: CASSPTGTVSYEQYF. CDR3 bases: TGCGCCAGCAGCCCTACCGGGACCGTCTCCTACGAGCAGTACTTC.